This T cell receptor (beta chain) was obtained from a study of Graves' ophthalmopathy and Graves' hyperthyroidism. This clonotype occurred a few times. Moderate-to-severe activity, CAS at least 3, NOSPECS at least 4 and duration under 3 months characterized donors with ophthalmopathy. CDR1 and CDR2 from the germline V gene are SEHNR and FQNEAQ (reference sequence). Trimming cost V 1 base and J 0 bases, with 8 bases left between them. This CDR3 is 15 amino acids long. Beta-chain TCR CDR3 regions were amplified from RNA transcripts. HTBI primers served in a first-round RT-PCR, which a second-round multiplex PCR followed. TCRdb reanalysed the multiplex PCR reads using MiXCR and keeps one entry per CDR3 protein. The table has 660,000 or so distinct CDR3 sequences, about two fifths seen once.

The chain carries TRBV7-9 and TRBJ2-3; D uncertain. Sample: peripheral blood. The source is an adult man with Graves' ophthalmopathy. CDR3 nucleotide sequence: TGTGCCAGCAGCTTAGTACGGGTTAGCACAGATACGCAGTATTTT. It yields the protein CASSLVRVSTDTQYF.